Presented here are 3 T cell receptor beta chains from one specimen sequenced in a study of T cells after yellow fever vaccination (dated 2019 in TCRdb). The method behind the library was 5' RACE. TCRdb lists the instrument as Illumina HiSeq 2500. Using fastp at Q25 and MiXCR, TCRdb reprocessed the public reads and kept productive beta chains. For every CDR3 protein sequence, its rows merge into one entry that carries the most common genes and DNA. Counted in this sample were about 160,000 distinct CDR3 sequences; 5.5% to 7.5% of them appeared once. 2.5% to 3% of the sample is in the top ten clones. The treatment or condition label of this sample denotes: live attenuated yellow fever vaccine strain. This material consisted of CD4+ T cells sorted from PBMCs, taken 5 days after the first yellow fever vaccination. The receptors were sampled from a man between 18 and 29 years old who received the YFV17D yellow fever vaccine.

In this sample, this clonotype turned up many times. The genes are TRBV5-1 and TRBJ1-1; D remains unclear. The length of the CDR3 is 14 residues. CDR1 is SGHRS and CDR2 is YFSETQ in the germline V gene. V was clipped by 1 base and J by 6 bases, with 13 bases between them. CDR3 sequence reads: CASSLPGSKAEAFF. CDR3 in DNA: TGCGCCAGCAGCTTGCCGGGGTCAAAGGCTGAAGCTTTCTTT.

In its sample, this clonotype was seen many times. The V gene is TRBV4-3, the J gene TRBJ1-2; D remains ambiguous. The CDR3 sequence is 14 residues long. V dropped 0 bases and J dropped 2 bases, with 7 bases sitting between them. Germline CDR1 and CDR2: LGHNA and YSLEER. The CDR3 protein is CASSQEGRNYGYTF. The CDR3 coding sequence is TGCGCCAGCAGCCAAGAAGGCAGAAACTATGGCTACACCTTC.

This clonotype was detected only a few times. The J gene is TRBJ2-1, the V gene TRBV7-3; D is possibly TRBD1 or TRBD2 (6 bases each). CDR3 length: 14 residues. Between the trimmed V and J ends, which lost 2 bases and 8 bases, there was a span of 13 bases. CDR1 and CDR2 from the germline V gene are SGHTA and FQGTGA. The CDR3 DNA reads TGTGCCAGCAGCTTATCATCGGGGGCCGATGAGCAGTTCTTC. This codes for CASSLSSGADEQFF.